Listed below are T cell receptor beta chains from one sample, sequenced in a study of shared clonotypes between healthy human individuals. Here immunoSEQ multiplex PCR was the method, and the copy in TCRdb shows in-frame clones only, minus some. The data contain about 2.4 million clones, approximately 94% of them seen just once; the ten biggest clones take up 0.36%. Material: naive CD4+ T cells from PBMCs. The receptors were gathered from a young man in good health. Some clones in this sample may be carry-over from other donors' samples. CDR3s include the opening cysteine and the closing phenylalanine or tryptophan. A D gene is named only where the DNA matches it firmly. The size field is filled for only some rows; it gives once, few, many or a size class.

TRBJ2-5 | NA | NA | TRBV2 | TGTGCCAGCAGTGACCCTTCCGGGGGAGAGACCCAGTACTTC | CASSDPSGGETQYF
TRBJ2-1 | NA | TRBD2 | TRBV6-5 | TGTGCCAGCAGCTCTGGGACTACGGCGGGAAATGAGCAGTTCTTC | CASSSGTTAGNEQFF
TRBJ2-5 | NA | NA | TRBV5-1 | TGCGCCAGCAATCCGGGTGGCTATCAAGAGACCCAGTACTTC | CASNPGGYQETQYF
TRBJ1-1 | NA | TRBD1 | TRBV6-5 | TGTGCCAGCAGTTACTCGGGGACAGGGAGTGATGAAGCTTTCTTT | CASSYSGTGSDEAFF
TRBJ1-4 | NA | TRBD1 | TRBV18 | TGTGCCAGCTCGTCTTTCGGACAGGGAAATGAAAAACTGTTTTTT | CASSSFGQGNEKLFF
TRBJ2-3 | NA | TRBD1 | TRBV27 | TGTGCCAGCACAAGGACAGGGGTAGCAGATACGCAGTATTTT | CASTRTGVADTQYF
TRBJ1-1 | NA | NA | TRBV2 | TGTGCCAGCAGTGAGAGGCAGAAGAACACTGAAGCTTTCTTT | CASSERQKNTEAFF
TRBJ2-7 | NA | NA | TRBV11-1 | TGTGCCAGCAGCCGACCCCAGCGCAGCTCCTACGAGCAGTACTTC | CASSRPQRSSYEQYF
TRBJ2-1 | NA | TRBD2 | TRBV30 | TGTGCCTGGAGTCCTTTACTGGCGGGAGTTGGTGAGCAGTTCTTC | CAWSPLLAGVGEQFF
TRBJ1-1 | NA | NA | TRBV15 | TGTGCCACCAGCAGATATCAGGATTCAGCTTTCTTT | CATSRYQDSAFF
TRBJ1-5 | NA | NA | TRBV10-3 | TGTGCCATCAGTCGACAGGTAGGCAATCAGCCCCAGCATTTT | CAISRQVGNQPQHF
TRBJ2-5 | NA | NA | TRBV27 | TGTGCCAGTTGGGGACTGTGGGGCGAGACCCAGTACTTC | CASWGLWGETQYF
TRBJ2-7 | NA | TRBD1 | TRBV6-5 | TGTGCCAGCTCCCGGGACAGGCTCGGCGAGCAGTACTTC | CASSRDRLGEQYF
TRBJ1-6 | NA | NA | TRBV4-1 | TGCGCCAGCAGCCAAGACGGGGGGAGTAATTCACCCCTCCACTTT | CASSQDGGSNSPLHF
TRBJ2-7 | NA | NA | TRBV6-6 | TGTGCCAGCAGTCCCACGCCCGGGGGTGCATTCTACGAGCAGTACTTC | CASSPTPGGAFYEQYF
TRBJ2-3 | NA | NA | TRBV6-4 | TGTGCCAGCAGTGTCTTAGCTGGAGATACGCAGTATTTT | CASSVLAGDTQYF
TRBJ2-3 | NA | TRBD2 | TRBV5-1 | TGCGCCAGCAGCTTGGACCCGAGGCTAGCGGGAGCAAATGGAGGCACAGATACGCAGTATTTT | CASSLDPRLAGANGGTDTQYF
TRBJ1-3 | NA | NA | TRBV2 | TGTGCCAGCAGCCGGGACGACCGTGAAAACACCATATATTTT | CASSRDDRENTIYF
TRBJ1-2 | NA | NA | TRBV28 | TGTGCCAGCAGTTTATGGGGCTTCGGCTACACCTTC | CASSLWGFGYTF
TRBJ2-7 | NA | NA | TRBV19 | TGTGCCAGTAGTATATCCGCCTACAACACATACGAGCAGTACTTC | CASSISAYNTYEQYF
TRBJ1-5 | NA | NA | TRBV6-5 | TGTGCCAGCAGTTACAGGGATCAGCCCCAGCATTTT | CASSYRDQPQHF
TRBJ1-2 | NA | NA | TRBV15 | TGTGCCACCAGCAGAGATGGATCAGGGGGCTACACCTTC | CATSRDGSGGYTF
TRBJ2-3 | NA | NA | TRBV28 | TGTGCCAGCAGCCAGCACGCTACGCAGTATTTT | CASSQHATQYF
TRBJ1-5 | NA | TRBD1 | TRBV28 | TGTGCCAGCAGTTTTCAAGGGACAGGCCGACGGCAGCCCCAGCATTTT | CASSFQGTGRRQPQHF
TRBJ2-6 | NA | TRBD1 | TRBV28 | TGTGCCAGCAGACGTACAGGGGGCTCTGGGGCCAACGTCCTGACTTTC | CASRRTGGSGANVLTF
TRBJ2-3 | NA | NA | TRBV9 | TGTGCCAGCAGCGATGCTAGAGGGGCAGATACGCAGTATTTT | CASSDARGADTQYF
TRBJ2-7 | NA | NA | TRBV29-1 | TGCAGCGTTGGGGACGGCTACGAGCAGTACTTC | CSVGDGYEQYF
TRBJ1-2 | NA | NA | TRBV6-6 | TGTGCCAGCAGACCCCGGAGGGCGCCAAGGGGGTTTGGCTACACCTTC | CASRPRRAPRGFGYTF
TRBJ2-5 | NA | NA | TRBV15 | TGTGCCACCAGCAGAGGCCGGGCCCAAGAGACCCAGTACTTC | CATSRGRAQETQYF
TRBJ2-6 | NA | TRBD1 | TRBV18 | TGTGCCAGCCCAAATACCGACAGGGGGACTGGGGCCAACGTCCTGACTTTC | CASPNTDRGTGANVLTF
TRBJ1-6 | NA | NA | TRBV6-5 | TGTGCCAGCAGTTACTCGAGGCGGGGGAATTCACCCCTCCACTTT | CASSYSRRGNSPLHF
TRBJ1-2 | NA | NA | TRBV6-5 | TGTGCCAGCAGTTACTGGGCAGGCAGCTATGGCTACACCTTC | CASSYWAGSYGYTF
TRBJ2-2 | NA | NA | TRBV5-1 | TGCGCCAGCAGCTTGGCGGTTCCGGCAGGGTACGGGGCCGGGGAGCTGTTTTTT | CASSLAVPAGYGAGELFF
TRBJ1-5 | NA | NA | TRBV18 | TGTGCCAGCTCACCAGGGAATCAGCCCCAGCATTTT | CASSPGNQPQHF
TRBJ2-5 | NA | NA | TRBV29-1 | TGCAGCGTTGAGTCGACAGGTTGGGAAGAGACCCAGTACTTC | CSVESTGWEETQYF
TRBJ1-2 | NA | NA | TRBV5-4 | TGTGCCAGCAGCCCTTCCGACAGCTTCCGGGGCTACACCTTC | CASSPSDSFRGYTF
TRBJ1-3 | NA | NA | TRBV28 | TGTGCCAGCAGCCCAATCCTGCTGAGCTCTGGAAACACCATATATTTT | CASSPILLSSGNTIYF
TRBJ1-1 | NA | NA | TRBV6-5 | TGTGCCAGCAGTTACTCGGGGGCTGAAGCTTTCTTT | CASSYSGAEAFF
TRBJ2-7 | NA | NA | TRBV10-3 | TGTGCCATCAGTGAAGTTGGGCAGGGGAACTCCTACGAGCAGTACTTC | CAISEVGQGNSYEQYF
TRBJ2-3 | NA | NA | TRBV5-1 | TGCGCCAGCAGCGTCCTCTGGGGGGCAGATACGCAGTATTTT | CASSVLWGADTQYF
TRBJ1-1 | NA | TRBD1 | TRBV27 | TGTGCCAGCAGTTTATCTAGGGGACAGATGAACACTGAAGCTTTCTTT | CASSLSRGQMNTEAFF
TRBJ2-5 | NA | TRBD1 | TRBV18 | TGTGCCAGCTCACCCCAGGGGGCCGAGACCCAGTACTTC | CASSPQGAETQYF
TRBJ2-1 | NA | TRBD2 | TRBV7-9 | TGTGCCAGCACCATAACTAGCGGGAGGTCCAATGAGCAGTTCTTC | CASTITSGRSNEQFF
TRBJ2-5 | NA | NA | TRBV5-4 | TGTGCCAGCAGCTTCAGGGTAGGGGAGACCCAGTACTTC | CASSFRVGETQYF
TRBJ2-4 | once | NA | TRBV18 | TGTGCCAGCTCACCACCTGGGACTTTAGCCAAAAACATTCAGTACTTC | CASSPPGTLAKNIQYF
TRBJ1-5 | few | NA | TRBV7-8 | TGTGCCAGCAGCTTAACCGACAGGCTAGCCCAGCATTTT | CASSLTDRLAQHF
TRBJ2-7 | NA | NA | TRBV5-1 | TGCGCCAGCAGCTTGGTGGCGGGTCAAACCTACGAGCAGTACTTC | CASSLVAGQTYEQYF
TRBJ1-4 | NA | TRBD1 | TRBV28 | TGTGCCAGCAGTCAAACAGGGGCTGGTGGTGAAAAACTGTTTTTT | CASSQTGAGGEKLFF